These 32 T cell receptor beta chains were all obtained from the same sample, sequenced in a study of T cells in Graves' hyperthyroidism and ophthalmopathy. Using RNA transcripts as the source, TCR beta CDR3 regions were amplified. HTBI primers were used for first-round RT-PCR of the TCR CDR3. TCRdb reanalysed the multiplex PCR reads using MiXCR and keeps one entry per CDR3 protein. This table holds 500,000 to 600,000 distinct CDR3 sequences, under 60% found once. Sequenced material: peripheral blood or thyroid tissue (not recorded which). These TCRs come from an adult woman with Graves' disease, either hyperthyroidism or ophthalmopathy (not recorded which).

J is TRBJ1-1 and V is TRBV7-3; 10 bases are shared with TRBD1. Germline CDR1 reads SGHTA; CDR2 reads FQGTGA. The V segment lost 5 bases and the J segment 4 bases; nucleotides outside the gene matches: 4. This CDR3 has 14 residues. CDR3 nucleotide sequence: TGTGCCAGCAGCCACGGACAGGGGGTCACTGAAGCTTTCTTT. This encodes CASSHGQGVTEAFF.

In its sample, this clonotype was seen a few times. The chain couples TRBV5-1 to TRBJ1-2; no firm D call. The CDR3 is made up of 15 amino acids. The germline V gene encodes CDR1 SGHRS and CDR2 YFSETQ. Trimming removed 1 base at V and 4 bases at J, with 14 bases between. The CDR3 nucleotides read TGCGCCAGCAGCTTGAGGGTATCTGGCGGCTATGGCTACACCTTC. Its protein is CASSLRVSGGYGYTF.

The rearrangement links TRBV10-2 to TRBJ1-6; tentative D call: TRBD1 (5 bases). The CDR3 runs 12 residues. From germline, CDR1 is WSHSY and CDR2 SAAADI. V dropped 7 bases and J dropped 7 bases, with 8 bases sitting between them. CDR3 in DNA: TGCGCCAGCAAACGGACAAATTCACCCCTCCACTTT. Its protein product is CASKRTNSPLHF.

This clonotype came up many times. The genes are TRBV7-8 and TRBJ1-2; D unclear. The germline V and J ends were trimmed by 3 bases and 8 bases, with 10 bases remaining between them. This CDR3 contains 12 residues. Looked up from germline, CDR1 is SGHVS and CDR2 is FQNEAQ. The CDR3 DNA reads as TGTGCCAGCAGCTTGGCGGCCGGGGGCTACACCTTC. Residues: CASSLAAGGYTF.

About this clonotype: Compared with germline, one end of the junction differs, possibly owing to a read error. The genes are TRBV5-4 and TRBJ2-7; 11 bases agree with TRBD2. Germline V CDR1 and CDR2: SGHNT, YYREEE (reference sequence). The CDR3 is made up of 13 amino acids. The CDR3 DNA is TGTGCCAGCAATTTACTAGCGGGAGACGAGCACTACTTC. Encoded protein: CASNLLAGDEHYF.

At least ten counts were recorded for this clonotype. The CDR3 sequence is CASSVDRGNTIYF. The CDR3 region has the DNA TGCGCCAGCAGTGTGGACAGAGGAAACACCATATATTTT. This chain connects TRBV10-1 to TRBJ1-3, with D possibly TRBD1 on 6 matching bases. The CDR3 has 13 amino acids. The germline V gene encodes CDR1 WNHNN and CDR2 SYGVQD (reference sequence). Between the trimmed V and J ends, which lost 4 bases and 4 bases, there was a span of 8 bases.

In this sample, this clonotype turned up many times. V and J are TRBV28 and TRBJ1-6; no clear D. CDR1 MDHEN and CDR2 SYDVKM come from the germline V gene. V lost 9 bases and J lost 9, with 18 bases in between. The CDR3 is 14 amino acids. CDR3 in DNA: TGTGCCAGTATAAGCCTAGGATTGGGTTCACCCCTCCACTTT. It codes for CASISLGLGSPLHF.

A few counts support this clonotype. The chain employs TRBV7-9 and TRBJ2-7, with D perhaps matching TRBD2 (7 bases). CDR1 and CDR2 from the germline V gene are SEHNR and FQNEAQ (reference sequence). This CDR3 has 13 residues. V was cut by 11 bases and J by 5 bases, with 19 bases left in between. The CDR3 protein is CACRGGGRDEQYF. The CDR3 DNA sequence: TGTGCCTGTAGAGGGGGGGGTCGGGACGAGCAGTACTTC.

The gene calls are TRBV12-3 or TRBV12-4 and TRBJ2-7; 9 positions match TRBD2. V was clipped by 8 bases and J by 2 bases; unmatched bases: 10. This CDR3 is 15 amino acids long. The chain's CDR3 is CASHGGAGGPYEQYF. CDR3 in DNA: TGTGCCAGCCACGGAGGGGCGGGAGGGCCCTACGAGCAGTACTTC.

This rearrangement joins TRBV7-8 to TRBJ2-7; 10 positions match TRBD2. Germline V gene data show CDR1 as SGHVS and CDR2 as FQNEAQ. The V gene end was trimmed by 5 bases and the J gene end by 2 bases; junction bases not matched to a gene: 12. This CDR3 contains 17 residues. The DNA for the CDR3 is TGTGCCAGCAGCCCAAGGACCCTAGCGGGAGACACCTACGAGCAGTACTTC. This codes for CASSPRTLAGDTYEQYF. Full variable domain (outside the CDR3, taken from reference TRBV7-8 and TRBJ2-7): GAGVSQSPRYKVAKRGQDVALRCDPISGHVSLFWYQQALGQGPEFLTYFQNEAQLDKSGLPSDRFFAERPEGSVSTLKIQRTQQEDSAVYLCASSPRTLAGDTYEQYFGPGTRLTVT.

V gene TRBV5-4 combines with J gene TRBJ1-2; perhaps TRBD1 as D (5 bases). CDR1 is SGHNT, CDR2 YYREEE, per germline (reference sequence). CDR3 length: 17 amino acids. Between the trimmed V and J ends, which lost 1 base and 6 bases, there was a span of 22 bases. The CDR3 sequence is CASSLRTWSGPHDGYTF. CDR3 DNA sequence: TGTGCCAGCAGCTTGAGGACCTGGTCAGGGCCACACGATGGCTACACCTTC.

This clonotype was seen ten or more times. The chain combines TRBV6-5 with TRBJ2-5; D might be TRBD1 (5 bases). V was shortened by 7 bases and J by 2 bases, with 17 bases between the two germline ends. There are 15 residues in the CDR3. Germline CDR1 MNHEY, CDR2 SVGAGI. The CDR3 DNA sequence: TGTGCCAGCAACTCAGGGCAAGGGCCTCAAGAGACCCAGTACTTC. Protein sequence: CASNSGQGPQETQYF.

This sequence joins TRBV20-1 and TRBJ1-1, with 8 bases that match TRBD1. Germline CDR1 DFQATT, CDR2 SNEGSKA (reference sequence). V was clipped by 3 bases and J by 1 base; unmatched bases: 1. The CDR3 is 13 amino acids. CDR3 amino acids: CSASDRGNTEAFF. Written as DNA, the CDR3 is TGCAGTGCTAGTGACAGGGGGAACACTGAAGCTTTCTTT.

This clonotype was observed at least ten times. CDR3 residues: CASSSGVGMAQYF. As DNA, the CDR3 is TGTGCCAGCAGCTCTGGGGTAGGGATGGCCCAGTACTTC. This chain uses TRBV5-5 with TRBJ2-5; D uncertain. This CDR3 has 13 amino acids. From germline, CDR1 is SGHKS and CDR2 YYEKEE (reference sequence). The ends were cut back, 3 bases at V and 9 bases at J, with 15 bases in the middle.

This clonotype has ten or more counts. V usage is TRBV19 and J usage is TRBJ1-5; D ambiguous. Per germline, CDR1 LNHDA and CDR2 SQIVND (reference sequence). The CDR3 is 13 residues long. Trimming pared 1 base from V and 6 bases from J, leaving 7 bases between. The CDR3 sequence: CASSIGRPQPQHF. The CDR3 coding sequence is TGTGCCAGTAGTATAGGCAGGCCTCAGCCCCAGCATTTT.

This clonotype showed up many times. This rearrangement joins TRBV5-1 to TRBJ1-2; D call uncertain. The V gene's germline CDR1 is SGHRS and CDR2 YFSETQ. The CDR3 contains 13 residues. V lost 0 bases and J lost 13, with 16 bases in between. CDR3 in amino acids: CASSLDTASARTF. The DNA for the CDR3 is TGCGCCAGCAGCTTGGATACAGCGTCGGCCCGCACCTTC.

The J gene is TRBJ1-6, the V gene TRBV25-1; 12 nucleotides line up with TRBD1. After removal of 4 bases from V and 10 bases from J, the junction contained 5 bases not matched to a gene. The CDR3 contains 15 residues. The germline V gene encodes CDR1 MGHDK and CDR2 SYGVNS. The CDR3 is CASSARDRGLSPLHF. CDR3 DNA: TGTGCCAGCAGTGCCCGGGACAGGGGGCTCTCACCCCTCCACTTT.

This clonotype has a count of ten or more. The CDR3 nucleotides are TGTGCCAGCAGCCCCGGGGGGGCTCGACTTGGCTACACCTTC. Protein product: CASSPGGARLGYTF. This chain links TRBV7-9 with TRBJ1-2; a possible D gene is TRBD1 (6 bases). The CDR3 loop spans 14 amino acids. The germline V and J ends were trimmed by 5 bases and 7 bases, with 17 bases remaining between them. Germline assignment: CDR1 SEHNR and CDR2 FQNEAQ (reference sequence).

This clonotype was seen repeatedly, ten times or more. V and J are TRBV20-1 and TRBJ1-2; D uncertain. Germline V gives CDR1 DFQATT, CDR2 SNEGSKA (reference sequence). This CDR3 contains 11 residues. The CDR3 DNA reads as TGCACCGCCGGGGCTAACTATGGCTACACCTTC. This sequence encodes CTAGANYGYTF.

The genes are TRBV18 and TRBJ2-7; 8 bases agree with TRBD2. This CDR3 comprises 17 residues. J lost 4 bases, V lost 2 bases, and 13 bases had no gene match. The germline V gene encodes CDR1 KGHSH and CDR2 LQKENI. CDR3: CASSPVSLAGGYYEQYF. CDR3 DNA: TGTGCCAGCTCACCAGTTTCATTGGCGGGAGGTTATTACGAGCAGTACTTC.

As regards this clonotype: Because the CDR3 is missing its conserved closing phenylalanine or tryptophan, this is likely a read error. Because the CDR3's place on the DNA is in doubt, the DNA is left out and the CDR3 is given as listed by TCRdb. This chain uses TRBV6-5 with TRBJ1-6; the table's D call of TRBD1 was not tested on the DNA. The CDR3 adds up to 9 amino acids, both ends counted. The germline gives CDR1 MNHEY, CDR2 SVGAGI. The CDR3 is CASSSGIPR.

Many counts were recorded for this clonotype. The CDR3 loop is CASSLRAGMDTQYF. Written as DNA, the CDR3 is TGTGCCAGCAGTTTGCGAGCGGGAATGGATACGCAGTATTTT. The chain links TRBV2 to TRBJ2-3; TRBD2 aligns across 7 bases. There are 14 residues in the CDR3. Germline V gene lookup returns CDR1 SNHLY and CDR2 FYNNEI. The ends lost 5 bases at V and 6 bases at J; junction bases unmatched: 8.

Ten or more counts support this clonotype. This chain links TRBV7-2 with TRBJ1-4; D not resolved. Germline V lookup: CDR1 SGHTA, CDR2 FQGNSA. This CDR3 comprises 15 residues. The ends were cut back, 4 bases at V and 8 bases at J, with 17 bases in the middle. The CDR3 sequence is CASSSTERVGEKLFF. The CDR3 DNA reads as TGTGCCAGCAGCTCGACGGAAAGGGTGGGCGAAAAACTGTTTTTT. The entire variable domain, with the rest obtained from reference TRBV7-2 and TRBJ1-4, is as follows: GAGVSQSPSNKVTEKGKDVELRCDPISGHTALYWYRQSLGQGLEFLIYFQGNSAPDKSGLPSDRFSAERTGGSVSTLTIQRTQQEDSAVYLCASSSTERVGEKLFFGSGTQLSVL.

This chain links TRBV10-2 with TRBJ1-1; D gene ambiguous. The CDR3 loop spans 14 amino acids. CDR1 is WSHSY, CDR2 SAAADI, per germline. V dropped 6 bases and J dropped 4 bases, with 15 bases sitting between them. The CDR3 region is CASSGQAEITEAFF. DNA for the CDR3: TGCGCCAGCAGCGGGCAAGCGGAAATCACTGAAGCTTTCTTT.

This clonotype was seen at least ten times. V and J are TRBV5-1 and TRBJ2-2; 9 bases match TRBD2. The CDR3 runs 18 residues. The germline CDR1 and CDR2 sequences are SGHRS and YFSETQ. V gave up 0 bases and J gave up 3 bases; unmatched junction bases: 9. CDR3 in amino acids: CASSLGSSLAGYTGELFF. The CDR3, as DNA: TGCGCCAGCAGCTTGGGCTCGTCCCTAGCGGGATACACCGGGGAGCTGTTTTTT.

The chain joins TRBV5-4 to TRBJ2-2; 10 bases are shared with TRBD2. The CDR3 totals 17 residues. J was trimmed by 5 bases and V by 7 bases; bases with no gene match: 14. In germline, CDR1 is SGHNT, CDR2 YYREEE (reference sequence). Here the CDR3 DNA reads TGTGCCAGCCTCCCCGAGGAGAGCGGGAGGGCGACCGGGGAGCTGTTTTTT. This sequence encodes CASLPEESGRATGELFF.

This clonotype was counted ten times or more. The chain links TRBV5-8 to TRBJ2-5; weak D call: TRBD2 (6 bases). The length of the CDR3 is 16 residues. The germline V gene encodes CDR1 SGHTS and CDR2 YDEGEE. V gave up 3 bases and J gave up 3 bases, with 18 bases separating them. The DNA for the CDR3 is TGTGCCAGCAGCTCCTATGGGGGGACCGGGGAAGAGACCCAGTACTTC. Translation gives CASSSYGGTGEETQYF.

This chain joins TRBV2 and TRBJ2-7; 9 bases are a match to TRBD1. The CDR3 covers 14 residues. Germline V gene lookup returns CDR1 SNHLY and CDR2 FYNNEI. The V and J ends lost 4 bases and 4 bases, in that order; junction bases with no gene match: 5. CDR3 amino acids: CASSGTGALYEQYF. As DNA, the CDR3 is TGTGCCAGCAGTGGGACAGGGGCACTTTACGAGCAGTACTTC.

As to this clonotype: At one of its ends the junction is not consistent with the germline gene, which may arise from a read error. CDR3 nucleotides: TGTGCCTGGAGTGGGGTATTAGCGGGGTACGAGCAGTACTTC. Translation: CAWSGVLAGYEQYF. The chain couples TRBV20-1 to TRBJ2-7; 8 bases line up with TRBD2. Germline-derived CDR1 and CDR2 are DFQATT and SNEGSKA (reference sequence). This CDR3 is built from 14 residues.

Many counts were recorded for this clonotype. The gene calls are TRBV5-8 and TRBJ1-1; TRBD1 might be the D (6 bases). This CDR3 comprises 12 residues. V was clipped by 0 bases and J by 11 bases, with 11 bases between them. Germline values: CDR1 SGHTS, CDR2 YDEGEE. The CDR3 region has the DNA TGTGCCAGCAGCTTGGTTACAGGGTATGCTTTCTTT. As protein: CASSLVTGYAFF.

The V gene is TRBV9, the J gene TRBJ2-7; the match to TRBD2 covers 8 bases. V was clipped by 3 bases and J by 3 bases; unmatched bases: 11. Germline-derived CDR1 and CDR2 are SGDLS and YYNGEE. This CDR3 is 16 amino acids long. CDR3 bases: TGTGCCAGCAGCGGATCCCGGGAGGGCTTCTACTACGAGCAGTACTTC. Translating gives CASSGSREGFYYEQYF.

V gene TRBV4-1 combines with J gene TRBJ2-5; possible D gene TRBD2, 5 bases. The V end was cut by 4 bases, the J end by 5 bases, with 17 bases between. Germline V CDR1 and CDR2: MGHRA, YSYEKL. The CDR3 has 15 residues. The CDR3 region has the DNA TGCGCCAGCAGCCCAACAGACATCCCGGGGGAGACCCAGTACTTC. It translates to CASSPTDIPGETQYF.